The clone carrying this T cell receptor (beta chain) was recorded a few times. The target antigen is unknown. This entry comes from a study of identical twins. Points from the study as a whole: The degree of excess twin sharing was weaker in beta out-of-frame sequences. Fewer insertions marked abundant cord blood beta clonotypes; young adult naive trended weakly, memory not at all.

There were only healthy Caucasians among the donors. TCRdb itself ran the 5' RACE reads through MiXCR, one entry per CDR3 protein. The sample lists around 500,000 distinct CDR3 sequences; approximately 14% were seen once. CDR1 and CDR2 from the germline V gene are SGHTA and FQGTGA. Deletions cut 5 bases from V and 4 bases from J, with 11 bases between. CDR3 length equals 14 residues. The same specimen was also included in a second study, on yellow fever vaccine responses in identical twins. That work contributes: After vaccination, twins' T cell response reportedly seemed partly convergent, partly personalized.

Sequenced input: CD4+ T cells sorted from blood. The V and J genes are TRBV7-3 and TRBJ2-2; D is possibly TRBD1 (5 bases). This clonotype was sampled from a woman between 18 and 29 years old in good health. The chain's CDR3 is CASSVGASTGELFF. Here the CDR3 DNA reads TGTGCCAGCAGCGTAGGGGCTTCCACCGGGGAGCTGTTTTTT.